This T cell receptor (beta chain) was sequenced during a study of neurological immune-mediated disorders. A 10-nucleotide random UMI tagged transcripts in template-switch 5'RACE cDNA synthesis. The output of every sequencing run, over 180 million TCR-beta sequences, came from 15-18 subjects. TCRdb re-analysed the 5' RACE reads in MiXCR, keeping a single row per CDR3 protein. The table records fewer than 30,000 distinct CDR3 sequences, 6.5% to 8.5% of them present only once. Overall study results and limits: The absence of any CDR3 amino acid sequence shared by expanded clones across subjects suggests that repertoires were private in all groups. The greatest TCR clonal expansion appeared in HTLV-1-associated myelopathy and the smallest, falling below healthy controls, in multiple sclerosis.

In this sample, this clonotype turned up many times. What it binds is unknown. The V and J ends lost 0 bases and 1 base, in that order; junction bases with no gene match: 8. Germline V gene data show CDR1 as SGHRS and CDR2 as YFSETQ. The CDR3 consists of 19 residues. The specimen was PBMCs. The rearrangement uses TRBV5-1 and TRBJ2-5, with 14 nucleotides matching TRBD2. This receptor was obtained from a middle-aged woman in good health. CDR3 in amino acids: CASSLGRGLAGDVQETQYF. The CDR3 nucleotides read TGCGCCAGCAGCTTGGGCAGGGGACTAGCGGGAGATGTCCAAGAGACCCAGTACTTC.